This TCR beta chain came from a study of blood T cell repertoires in COVID-19. The CDR3 consists of 12 residues. The V and J ends lost 4 bases and 10 bases respectively, with 13 bases between them. Per germline, CDR1 SGHVS and CDR2 FQNEAQ. The data were produced by immunoSEQ multiplex PCR, yet TCRdb's version contains in-frame clones alone and is incomplete. The sample has around 230,000 clones, around 90% seen once. This TCR came from a man between 18 and 29 years old with acute COVID-19. V usage is TRBV7-8 and J usage is TRBJ1-1; no reliable D call. Source material: PBMCs or T cells enriched from blood (not recorded which). The CDR3 region has the DNA TGTGCCAGCAGCTACACAATCGGCGGAGCTTTCTTT. Its protein product is CASSYTIGGAFF.